These 29 T cell receptor beta chains share one sample of origin, sequenced in a study of shared clonotypes between healthy human individuals. Profiling relied on immunoSEQ multiplex PCR, and the TCRdb table lists in-frame clones only, not all of them. Altogether around 480,000 clones are present, approximately 79% being singletons, with the ten largest covering approximately 13%. Material: PBMCs. The receptors here all came from a middle-aged woman in good health. Some clones in this sample may be carry-over from other donors' samples.

Concerning this clone: Different DNA sequences within this sample yield the same CDR3. V and J are TRBV5-1 and TRBJ2-5; D is uncertain. Germline CDR1 SGHRS, CDR2 YFSETQ. CDR3 length: 13 amino acids. Trimming pared 2 bases from V and 1 base from J, leaving 6 bases between. The CDR3: CASSLRAQETQYF. CDR3 nucleotides: TGCGCCAGCAGCTTACGGGCCCAAGAGACCCAGTACTTC.

This chain uses TRBV7-7 with TRBJ2-3; 15 positions match TRBD2. This CDR3 contains 18 residues. The trim removed 1 base at V and 6 bases at J, leaving 8 bases unmatched. CDR1 is SSHAT, CDR2 FNYEAQ, per germline (reference sequence). The CDR3 DNA reads TGTGCCAGCAGCTTAGGGGCCCAGGGACTAGCGGGAGGCGATACGCAGTATTTT. Its translation: CASSLGAQGLAGGDTQYF.

The V gene is TRBV25-1, the J gene TRBJ2-7, with 7 bases matching TRBD2. Trimming took 1 base from V and 3 from J; bases not matched to a gene: 6. CDR1 is MGHDK and CDR2 is SYGVNS in the germline V gene. The CDR3 length is 15 residues. CDR3 residues: CASSESLAGNYEQYF. CDR3 DNA: TGTGCCAGCAGTGAATCGTTAGCGGGCAACTACGAGCAGTACTTC.

The rearrangement joins TRBV5-1 to TRBJ2-3; 12 bases match TRBD2. CDR1 SGHRS and CDR2 YFSETQ come from the germline V gene. The CDR3 consists of 14 residues. V lost 4 bases, J lost 8 bases, and 5 bases stayed unmatched. The CDR3 sequence is CASSQGLAGRTQYF. The CDR3 DNA follows: TGCGCCAGCAGCCAGGGACTAGCGGGCCGTACGCAGTATTTT. Full variable domain (missing parts from reference TRBV5-1 and TRBJ2-3): KAGVTQTPRYLIKTRGQQVTLSCSPISGHRSVSWYQQTPGQGLQFLFEYFSETQRNKGNFPGRFSGRQFSNSRSEMNVSTLELGDSALYLCASSQGLAGRTQYFGPGTRLTVL.

In regard to this clone: A junction end diverges from the germline sequence, so it may reflect a read error. V is TRBV19 and J is TRBJ2-1, with 8 bases fitting TRBD2. The CDR3 spans 12 residues. From germline, CDR1 is LNHDA and CDR2 SQIVND (reference sequence). The CDR3 is CASSIVGTSKVF. DNA for the CDR3: TGTGCCAGTAGTATAGTCGGGACTAGTAAGGTCTTC.

The rearrangement links TRBV9 to TRBJ1-3, with D hard to call. The V and J ends lost 3 bases and 3 bases respectively, with 10 bases between them. Germline loops: CDR1 SGDLS, CDR2 YYNGEE. The CDR3 totals 14 residues. The CDR3 protein is CASSEPPGGNTIYF. CDR3 nucleotide sequence: TGTGCCAGCAGCGAGCCCCCGGGTGGAAACACCATATATTTT.

The CDR3 bases are TGTGCCAGCAGTTCTAGCGGGTTACCATTCTACGAGCAGTACTTC. It yields the protein CASSSSGLPFYEQYF. The chain joins TRBV6-5 to TRBJ2-7; TRBD2 agrees at 8 bases. J gave up 3 bases and V 4 bases, and 8 bases lay outside the gene matches. CDR3 length equals 15 residues. From germline, CDR1 is MNHEY and CDR2 SVGAGI.

This clone was detected ten times or more. V gene TRBV29-1 combines with J gene TRBJ2-1, with D unclear. The CDR3 consists of 14 residues. Germline assignment: CDR1 SQVTM and CDR2 ANQGSEA. Trimming cost V 3 bases and J 8 bases, with 17 bases left between them. The CDR3 spells CSVEGLDPVDEQFF. The CDR3 DNA is TGCAGCGTTGAGGGCCTAGACCCTGTTGATGAGCAGTTCTTC.

The J gene is TRBJ2-7, the V gene TRBV19; D remains unclear. CDR1 and CDR2 from the germline V gene are LNHDA and SQIVND (reference sequence). Trimming pared 5 bases from V and 9 bases from J, leaving 11 bases between. This CDR3 contains 11 residues. CDR3 protein: CASSPGWGQYF. CDR3 nucleotides: TGTGCCAGTAGTCCCGGTTGGGGGCAGTACTTC.

In this sample, this clone turned up a few times. This may be a read error, as it is one base from a much larger clone. The genes are TRBV6-4 and TRBJ2-3; D is perhaps TRBD2 (5 bases). CDR1 MRHNA and CDR2 SNTAGT come from the germline V gene. There are 14 residues in the CDR3. Between the trimmed V and J ends, which lost 2 bases and 0 bases, there was a span of 6 bases. CDR3 protein: CASSDEGSTDTQYF. The CDR3 nucleotides are TGTGCCAGCAGTGACGAGGGAAGCACAGATACGCAGTATTTT.

This clone was detected only once. J is TRBJ2-7 and V is TRBV19, with D hard to call. Trimming removed 10 bases from V and 6 bases from J, with 19 bases in between. CDR3 size: 13 residues. Per the germline V gene, CDR1 is LNHDA and CDR2 is SQIVND (reference sequence). CDR3 amino acids: CAIPFFIGFEQYF. The CDR3, as DNA: TGTGCCATCCCCTTCTTCATAGGGTTCGAGCAGTACTTC.

V is TRBV25-1 and J is TRBJ2-7; D is uncertain. V was pared by 3 bases and J by 6 bases, with 6 bases between. CDR1 is MGHDK, CDR2 SYGVNS, per germline. There are 11 residues in the CDR3. Here the CDR3 DNA reads TGTGCCAGCAGTGACTGGGCCGAGCAGTACTTC. Encoded protein: CASSDWAEQYF.

The rearrangement joins TRBV27 to TRBJ2-1; 13 positions match TRBD2. The ends lost 8 bases at V and 4 bases at J; junction bases unmatched: 8. Germline loops: CDR1 MNHEY, CDR2 SMNVEV (reference sequence). The CDR3 length is 16 residues. For the CDR3, the DNA is TGTGCCAGCGGCCCACTAGCGGGAGGGAGGTACAATGAGCAGTTCTTC. Translated: CASGPLAGGRYNEQFF.

As for this clone: The sample carries other DNA sequences with the same CDR3. The V gene is TRBV28, the J gene TRBJ2-5; no definite D call. This CDR3 contains 14 residues. V was shortened by 3 bases and J by 2 bases, with 10 bases between the two germline ends. Germline V gene sequence: CDR1 MDHEN, CDR2 SYDVKM. The CDR3 here is CASSLGGRQETQYF. The CDR3 coding sequence is TGTGCCAGCAGTTTGGGCGGTAGGCAAGAGACCCAGTACTTC. Full variable domain (outside the CDR3, taken from reference TRBV28 and TRBJ2-5): DVKVTQSSRYLVKRTGEKVFLECVQDMDHENMFWYRQDPGLGLRLIYFSYDVKMKEKGDIPEGYSVSREKKERFSLILESASTNQTSMYLCASSLGGRQETQYFGPGTRLLVL.

The gene calls are TRBV19 and TRBJ1-5; D is undetermined. The ends were cut back, 10 bases at V and 4 bases at J, with 14 bases in the middle. From germline, CDR1 is LNHDA and CDR2 SQIVND (reference sequence). The CDR3 spans 13 residues. The CDR3 reads CATSEGRNQPQHF. CDR3 nucleotide sequence: TGTGCCACCTCAGAAGGGCGAAATCAGCCCCAGCATTTT.

J is TRBJ2-1 and V is TRBV6-4, with D possibly being TRBD2 (5 bases). CDR1 is MRHNA and CDR2 is SNTAGT in the germline V gene. The length of the CDR3 is 15 residues. V was cut by 2 bases and J by 2 bases, with 10 bases left in between. The chain's CDR3 is CASSDSGDPYNEQFF. DNA for the CDR3: TGTGCCAGCAGTGACAGCGGAGACCCCTACAATGAGCAGTTCTTC.

The chain recombines TRBV10-3 with TRBJ2-7, with unresolved D. This CDR3 is built from 11 residues. V lost 4 bases, J lost 4 bases, and 5 bases lay in between. Per the germline V gene, CDR1 is ENHRY and CDR2 is SYGVKD. Here the CDR3 reads CAISARYEQYF. The DNA for the CDR3 is TGTGCCATCAGTGCCAGGTACGAGCAGTACTTC.

The gene calls are TRBV28 and TRBJ1-1, with TRBD1 matching 9 bases. The V segment lost 6 bases and the J segment 6 bases; nucleotides outside the gene matches: 11. Germline loops: CDR1 MDHEN, CDR2 SYDVKM. The CDR3 is 15 amino acids. The CDR3 sequence is CASSPPTGGLPEAFF. In nucleotides, the CDR3 is TGTGCCAGCAGCCCCCCGACAGGGGGATTACCTGAAGCTTTCTTT.

This sequence joins TRBV2 and TRBJ2-2, with TRBD1 matching over 7 bases. Trimming cost V 8 bases and J 1 base; bases outside gene matches: 4. Germline CDR1 reads SNHLY; CDR2 reads FYNNEI. The CDR3 consists of 14 residues. CDR3 loop: CASCWDRNTGELFF. CDR3 nucleotides: TGTGCCAGCTGCTGGGACAGGAACACCGGGGAGCTGTTTTTT.

This rearrangement joins TRBV28 to TRBJ2-7; D remains ambiguous. Trimming took off 4 bases at V and 6 bases at J, with 19 bases between the two ends. CDR1 is MDHEN, CDR2 SYDVKM, per germline. The CDR3 length is 15 residues. The CDR3 spells CASSSPAASLPEQYF. The CDR3, as DNA: TGTGCCAGCAGTTCCCCCGCCGCGAGTCTCCCCGAGCAGTACTTC.

V usage is TRBV6-1 and J usage is TRBJ2-2; D is perhaps TRBD1 (5 bases). Germline lookup yields CDR1 MNHNS and CDR2 SASEGT. The CDR3 is made up of 16 amino acids. V lost 2 bases to trimming and J lost 1 base, with 11 bases between them. The CDR3: CASSEQAGMNTGELFF. For the CDR3, the DNA is TGTGCCAGCAGTGAACAGGCAGGGATGAACACCGGGGAGCTGTTTTTT.

V usage is TRBV6-5 and J usage is TRBJ2-5; 8 nucleotides line up with TRBD1. TRBJ2-7 explains the end of the DNA better; the J call may be wrong. CDR3 length: 13 amino acids. The germline V gene encodes CDR1 MNHEY and CDR2 SVGAGI. CDR3 in amino acids: CASSRGPTYEQYF. The CDR3 region has the DNA TGTGCCAGCAGCAGGGGGCCCACCTACGAGCAGTACTTC.

The chain employs TRBV5-4 and TRBJ2-1; D remains ambiguous. This CDR3 is 14 amino acids long. Trimming pared 2 bases from V and 3 bases from J, leaving 9 bases between. The germline V gene has CDR1 SGHNT and CDR2 YYREEE (reference sequence). CDR3 nucleotides: TGTGCCAGCAGCTTTGGCAGGAACTACAATGAGCAGTTCTTC. Translated, it gives CASSFGRNYNEQFF.

The rearrangement joins TRBV11-2 to TRBJ2-2, with D possibly being TRBD1 (6 bases). The CDR3 totals 15 residues. V lost 4 bases and J 1 base, leaving 10 bases between the germline ends. Germline values: CDR1 SGHAT, CDR2 FQNNGV. CDR3 amino acids: CASSWGTQNTGELFF. The DNA for the CDR3 is TGTGCCAGCAGCTGGGGGACACAGAACACCGGGGAGCTGTTTTTT.

The chain has TRBV27 and TRBJ1-1; no firm D call. This CDR3 contains 13 residues. The V end lost 4 bases, the J end lost 4 bases, and 10 bases lay between the germline ends. In germline, CDR1 is MNHEY, CDR2 SMNVEV (reference sequence). The CDR3 here is CASSSRPVTEAFF. The CDR3 nucleotides are TGTGCCAGCAGTTCCAGGCCGGTCACTGAAGCTTTCTTT.

The rearrangement uses TRBV28 and TRBJ1-2; 7 bases are a match to TRBD1. Per the germline V gene, CDR1 is MDHEN and CDR2 is SYDVKM. The CDR3 has 14 residues. V lost 6 bases, J lost 3 bases, and 7 bases stayed unmatched. CDR3 protein: CASRSGGLDYGYTF. CDR3 in DNA: TGTGCCAGCAGATCAGGGGGTTTGGACTATGGCTACACCTTC.

The chain combines TRBV2 with TRBJ1-2; TRBD1 might be the D (5 bases). V was clipped by 6 bases and J by 2 bases, with 10 bases between them. Germline lookup yields CDR1 SNHLY and CDR2 FYNNEI. The CDR3 length is 13 residues. As DNA, the CDR3 is TGTGCCAGCAGATTAGACAGCAACTATGGCTACACCTTC. Encoded protein: CASRLDSNYGYTF. Full variable domain (outside the CDR3, taken from reference TRBV2 and TRBJ1-2): EPEVTQTPSHQVTQMGQEVILRCVPISNHLYFYWYRQILGQKVEFLVSFYNNEISEKSEIFDDQFSVERPDGSNFTLKIRSTKLEDSAMYFCASRLDSNYGYTFGSGTRLTVV.

The chain is built from TRBV27 and TRBJ2-7, with D unclear. Germline assignment: CDR1 MNHEY and CDR2 SMNVEV (reference sequence). The CDR3 covers 15 residues. V lost 5 bases and J lost 1, with 15 bases in between. The CDR3 nucleotides are TGTGCCAGCAGTCCGAGAACAATTACTTCCTACGAGCAGTACTTC. Residues: CASSPRTITSYEQYF.

V and J are TRBV7-2 and TRBJ2-2, with TRBD2 identical over 12 bases. The germline CDR1 and CDR2 sequences are SGHTA and FQGNSA. V was pared by 4 bases and J by 6 bases, with 3 bases of the junction left unmatched. The CDR3 loop spans 15 amino acids. CDR3 sequence: CASSWTSGIAGELFF. The CDR3 DNA follows: TGTGCCAGCAGCTGGACTAGCGGGATCGCCGGGGAGCTGTTTTTT.